This TCR beta chain comes out of a study of regulatory T cells in long-lasting Graves disease. Time point defined: newly diagnosed GD, antithyroid drugs for less than 3 months. Construction of the TCR library relied on RNA isolated from PBMCs. From an endocrinology department in Xi'an, China, came the patients. General study results and limits: In persistent patients, shared public clonotypes (under 3,000) outnumbered those in new patients (966). Newly diagnosed Graves' patients exceeded persistent ones in TCR diversity.

A word on this clonotype: Its antigen is unidentified. A far larger clone is one nucleotide away, so this likely arose from a read error.

Construction of the TCR beta libraries employed iRepertoire HTBI primers in conjunction with Arm-PCR of CDR3 regions. TCRdb re-called the multiplex PCR reads through MiXCR, storing one row per CDR3 protein. The sample includes around 450,000 distinct CDR3 sequences, under 15% of them seen just once. V lost 3 bases and J lost 7, with 13 bases in between. This CDR3 spans 13 amino acids. These same data were also listed under a study on T cells in Graves' hyperthyroidism and ophthalmopathy. That paper states: Researchers barred patients who had uncontrolled infection, other autoimmune disease, pregnancy or lactation.

The source material was peripheral blood mononuclear cells (PBMCs), sampled at new diagnosis, from a patient treated with antithyroid drugs. The chain combines TRBV12-3 or TRBV12-4 with TRBJ2-7; D is possibly TRBD2 (5 bases). The sequence was obtained from a woman aged 25 to 39 with Graves disease. The DNA for the CDR3 is TGTGCCAGCAGTTTGATTCGAGGGAATGAGCAGTACTTC. Translated, it gives CASSLIRGNEQYF.